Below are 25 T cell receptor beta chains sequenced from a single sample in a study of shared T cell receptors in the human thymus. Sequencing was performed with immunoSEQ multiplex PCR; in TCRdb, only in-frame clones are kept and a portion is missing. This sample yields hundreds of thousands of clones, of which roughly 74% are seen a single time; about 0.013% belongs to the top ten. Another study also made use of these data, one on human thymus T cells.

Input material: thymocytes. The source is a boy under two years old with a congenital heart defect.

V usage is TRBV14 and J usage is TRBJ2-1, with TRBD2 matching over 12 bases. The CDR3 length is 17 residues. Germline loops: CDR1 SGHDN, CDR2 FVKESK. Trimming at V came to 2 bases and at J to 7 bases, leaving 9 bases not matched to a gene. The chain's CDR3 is CASSQQPLAGGTNEQFF. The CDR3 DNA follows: TGTGCCAGCAGCCAACAACCACTAGCGGGAGGAACAAATGAGCAGTTCTTC. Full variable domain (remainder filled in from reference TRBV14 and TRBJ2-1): EAGVTQFPSHSVIEKGQTVTLRCDPISGHDNLYWYRRVMGKEIKFLLHFVKESKQDESGMPNNRFLAERTGGTYSTLKVQPAELEDSGVYFCASSQQPLAGGTNEQFFGPGTRLTVL.

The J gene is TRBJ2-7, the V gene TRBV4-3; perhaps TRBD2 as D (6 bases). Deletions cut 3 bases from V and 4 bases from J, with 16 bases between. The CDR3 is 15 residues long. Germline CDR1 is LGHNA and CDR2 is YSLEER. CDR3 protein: CASSQGRRALYEQYF. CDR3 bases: TGCGCCAGCAGCCAGGGGAGGAGGGCCTTATACGAGCAGTACTTC.

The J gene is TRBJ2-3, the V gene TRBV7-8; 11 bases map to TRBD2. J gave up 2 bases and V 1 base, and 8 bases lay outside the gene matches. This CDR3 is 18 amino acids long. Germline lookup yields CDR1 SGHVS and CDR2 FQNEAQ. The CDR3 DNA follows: TGTGCCAGCAGCTTAGTCCTAGCGGGAGGCTTTTTCACAGATACGCAGTATTTT. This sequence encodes CASSLVLAGGFFTDTQYF.

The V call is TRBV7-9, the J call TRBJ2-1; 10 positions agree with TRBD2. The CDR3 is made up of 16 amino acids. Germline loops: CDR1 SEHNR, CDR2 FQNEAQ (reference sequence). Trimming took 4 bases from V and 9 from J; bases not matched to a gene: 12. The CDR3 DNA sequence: TGTGCCAGCAGCTCCCCTCTAGCGGGAGCTTCCACTGAGCAGTTCTTC. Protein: CASSSPLAGASTEQFF.

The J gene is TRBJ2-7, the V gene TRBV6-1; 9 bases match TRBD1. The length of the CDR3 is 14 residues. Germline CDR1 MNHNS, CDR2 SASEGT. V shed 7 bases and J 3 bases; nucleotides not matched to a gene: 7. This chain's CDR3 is CASNPGTGLYEQYF. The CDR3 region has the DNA TGTGCCAGCAACCCCGGGACAGGGCTCTACGAGCAGTACTTC.

This CDR3 is CASSKAGTSGRDYEQYF. Here the CDR3 DNA reads TGTGCCAGCAGCAAAGCCGGGACTAGCGGGAGGGACTACGAGCAGTACTTC. The chain carries TRBV5-4 and TRBJ2-7, with TRBD2 identical over 16 bases. Germline loops: CDR1 SGHNT, CDR2 YYREEE (reference sequence). The CDR3 loop spans 17 amino acids. Trimming took 4 bases from V and 3 from J; bases not matched to a gene: 7.

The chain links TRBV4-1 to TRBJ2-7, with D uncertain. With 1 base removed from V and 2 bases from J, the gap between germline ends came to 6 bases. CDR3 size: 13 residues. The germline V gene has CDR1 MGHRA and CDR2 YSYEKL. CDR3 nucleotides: TGCGCCAGCAGCCAAGGTCGCGCCTACGAGCAGTACTTC. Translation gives CASSQGRAYEQYF.

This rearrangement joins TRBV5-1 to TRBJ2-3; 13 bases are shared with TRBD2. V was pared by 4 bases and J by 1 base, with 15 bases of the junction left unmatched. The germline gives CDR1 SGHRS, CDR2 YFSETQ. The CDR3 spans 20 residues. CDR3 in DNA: TGCGCCAGCAGCCTCGGGGGAGGACTAGCGGGAGTAAAGGGCACAGATACGCAGTATTTT. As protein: CASSLGGGLAGVKGTDTQYF.

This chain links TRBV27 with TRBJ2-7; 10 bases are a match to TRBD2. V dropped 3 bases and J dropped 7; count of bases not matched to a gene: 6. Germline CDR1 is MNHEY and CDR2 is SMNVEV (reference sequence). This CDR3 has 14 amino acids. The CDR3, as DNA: TGTGCCAGCAGTTTCAGAGCGGGAGGGTCGGAGCAGTACTTC. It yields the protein CASSFRAGGSEQYF.

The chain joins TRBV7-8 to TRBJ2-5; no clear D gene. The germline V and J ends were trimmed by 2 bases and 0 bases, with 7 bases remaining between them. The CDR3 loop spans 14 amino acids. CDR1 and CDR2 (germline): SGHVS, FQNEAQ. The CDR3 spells CASSLKANQETQYF. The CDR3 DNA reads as TGTGCCAGCAGCTTAAAAGCGAACCAAGAGACCCAGTACTTC.

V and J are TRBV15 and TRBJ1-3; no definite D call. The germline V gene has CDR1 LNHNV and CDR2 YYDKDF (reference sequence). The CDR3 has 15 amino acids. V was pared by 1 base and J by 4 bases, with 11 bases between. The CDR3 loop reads CATSRGRGTGNTIYF. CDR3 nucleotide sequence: TGTGCCACCAGCAGAGGTCGGGGAACCGGAAACACCATATATTTT.

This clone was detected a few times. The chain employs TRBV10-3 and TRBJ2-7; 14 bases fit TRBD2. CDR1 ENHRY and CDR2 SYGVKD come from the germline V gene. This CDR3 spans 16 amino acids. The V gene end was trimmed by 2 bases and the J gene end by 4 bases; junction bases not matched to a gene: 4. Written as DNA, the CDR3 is TGTGCCATCAGTGAGGGGGGACTAGCGGGAGAGTACGAGCAGTACTTC. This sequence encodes CAISEGGLAGEYEQYF.

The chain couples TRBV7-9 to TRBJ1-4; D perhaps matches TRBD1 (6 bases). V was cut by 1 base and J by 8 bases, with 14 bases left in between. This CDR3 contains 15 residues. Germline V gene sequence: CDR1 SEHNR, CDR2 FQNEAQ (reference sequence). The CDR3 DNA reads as TGTGCCAGCAGCTTAGTATTGGCAGGGGAGGAAAAACTGTTTTTT. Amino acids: CASSLVLAGEEKLFF.

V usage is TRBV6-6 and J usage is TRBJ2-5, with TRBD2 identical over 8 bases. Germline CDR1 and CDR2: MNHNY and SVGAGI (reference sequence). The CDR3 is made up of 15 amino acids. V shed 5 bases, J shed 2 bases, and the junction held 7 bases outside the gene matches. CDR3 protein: CASSPSGLTQETQYF. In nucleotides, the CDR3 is TGTGCCAGCAGTCCTAGCGGGCTGACACAAGAGACCCAGTACTTC.

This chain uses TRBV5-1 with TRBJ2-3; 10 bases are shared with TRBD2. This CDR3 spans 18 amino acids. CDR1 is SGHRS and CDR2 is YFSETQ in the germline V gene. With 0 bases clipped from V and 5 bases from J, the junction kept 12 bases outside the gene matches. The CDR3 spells CASSLGEREGTPEDTQYF. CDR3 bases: TGCGCCAGCAGCTTGGGTGAGCGGGAGGGAACTCCGGAAGATACGCAGTATTTT.

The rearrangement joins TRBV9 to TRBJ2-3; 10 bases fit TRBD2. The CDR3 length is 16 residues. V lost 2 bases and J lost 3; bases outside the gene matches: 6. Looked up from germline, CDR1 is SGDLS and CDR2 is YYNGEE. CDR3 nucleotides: TGTGCCAGCAGCGTCCTAGCGGGAGACCTTACAGATACGCAGTATTTT. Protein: CASSVLAGDLTDTQYF.

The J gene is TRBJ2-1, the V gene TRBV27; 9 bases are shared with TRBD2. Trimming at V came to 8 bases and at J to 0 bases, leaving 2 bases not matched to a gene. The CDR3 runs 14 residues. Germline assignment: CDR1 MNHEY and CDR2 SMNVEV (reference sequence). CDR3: CASRSGSSYNEQFF. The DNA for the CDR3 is TGTGCCAGCCGTAGCGGGAGCTCCTACAATGAGCAGTTCTTC.

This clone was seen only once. The CDR3 sequence is CASSEGFRLNTEAFF. As DNA, the CDR3 is TGCGCCAGCAGTGAAGGTTTCAGGTTGAACACTGAAGCTTTCTTT. The J gene is TRBJ1-1, the V gene TRBV10-2; D is unresolved. The CDR3 covers 15 residues. CDR1 is WSHSY, CDR2 SAAADI, per germline. The germline V and J ends were trimmed by 3 bases and 0 bases, with 11 bases remaining between them.

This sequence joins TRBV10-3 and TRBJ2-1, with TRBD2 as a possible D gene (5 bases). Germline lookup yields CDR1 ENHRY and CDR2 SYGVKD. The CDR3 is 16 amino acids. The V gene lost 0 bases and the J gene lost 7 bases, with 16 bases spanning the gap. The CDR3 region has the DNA TGTGCCATCAGTGAGTCGAGTCTAGCCTATGTAAATGAGCAGTTCTTC. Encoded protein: CAISESSLAYVNEQFF.

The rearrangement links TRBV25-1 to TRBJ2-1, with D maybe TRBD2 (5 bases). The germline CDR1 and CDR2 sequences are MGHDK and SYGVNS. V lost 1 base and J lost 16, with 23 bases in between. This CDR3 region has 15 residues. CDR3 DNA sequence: TGTGCCAGCAGTGAATGGCCCCAGACGAGGGCGGAGGCTTTCTTC. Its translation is CASSEWPQTRAEAFF.

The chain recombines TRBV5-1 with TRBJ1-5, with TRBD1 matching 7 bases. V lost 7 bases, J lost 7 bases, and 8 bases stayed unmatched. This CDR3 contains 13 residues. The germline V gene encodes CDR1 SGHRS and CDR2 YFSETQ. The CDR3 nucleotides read TGCGCCAGCTCGCCGCAGGGGGGCCAGCCCCAGCATTTT. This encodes CASSPQGGQPQHF.

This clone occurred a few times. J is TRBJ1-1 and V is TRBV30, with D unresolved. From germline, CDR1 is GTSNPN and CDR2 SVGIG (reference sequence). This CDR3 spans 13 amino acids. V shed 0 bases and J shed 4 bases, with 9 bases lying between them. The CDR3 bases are TGTGCCTGGAGTGTCCCGAGGGCCACTGAAGCTTTCTTT. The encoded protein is CAWSVPRATEAFF.

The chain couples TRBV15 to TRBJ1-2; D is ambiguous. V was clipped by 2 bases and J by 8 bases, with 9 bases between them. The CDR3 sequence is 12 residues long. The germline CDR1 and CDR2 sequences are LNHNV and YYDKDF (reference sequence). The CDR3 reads CATSRPGGGYTF. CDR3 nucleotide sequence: TGTGCCACCAGCAGACCCGGCGGCGGCTACACCTTC.

The CDR3 sequence is CASSSSGTCSYEQYF. In DNA, the CDR3 is TGTGCCAGCAGTTCTAGCGGGACCTGCTCCTACGAGCAGTACTTC. The rearrangement joins TRBV28 to TRBJ2-7; 9 bases map to TRBD2. The V and J ends lost 4 bases and 0 bases, in that order; junction bases with no gene match: 4. The V gene's germline CDR1 is MDHEN and CDR2 SYDVKM. The CDR3 is 15 amino acids.

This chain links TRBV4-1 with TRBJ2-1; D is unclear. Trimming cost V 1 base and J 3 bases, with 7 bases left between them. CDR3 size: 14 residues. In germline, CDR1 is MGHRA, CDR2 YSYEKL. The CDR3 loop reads CASSQGAGYNEQFF. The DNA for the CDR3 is TGCGCCAGCAGCCAAGGGGCAGGCTACAATGAGCAGTTCTTC.